The 9 T cell receptor beta chains listed next were all sequenced from one sample in a study of OX40 agonist ivuxolimab in advanced cancers. Repertoires were generated with immunoSEQ multiplex PCR, while TCRdb's copy carries only in-frame clones and drops some. This sample yields around 5,000 clones, of which approximately 67% are seen a single time; 55% to 70% belongs to the top ten. The sample consisted of CD4+ or CD8+ T cells sorted from blood, taken in a trial of the OX40 agonist ivuxolimab. These receptors all come from an adult with an advanced solid tumor such as melanoma, head and neck, liver or kidney cancer.

The chain recombines TRBV29-1 with TRBJ2-7, with 9 bases lining up with TRBD1. Trimming removed 2 bases from V and 6 bases from J; junction bases left unmatched: 20. The germline V gene has CDR1 SQVTM and CDR2 ANQGSEA. The CDR3 sequence is 18 residues long. The chain's CDR3 is CSVEFFRTPGQGTREQYF. The DNA for the CDR3 is TGCAGCGTTGAATTTTTTCGAACCCCGGGACAGGGTACTCGCGAGCAGTACTTC.

The chain recombines TRBV11-1 with TRBJ1-3; D is possibly TRBD1 (5 bases). Germline V gives CDR1 SGHAT, CDR2 FQDESV (reference sequence). This CDR3 comprises 16 residues. With 0 bases removed from V and 4 bases from J, the gap between germline ends came to 13 bases. The CDR3 DNA is TGTGCCAGCAGCTTAGCGACCTGGGGGGTCGGAAACACCATATATTTT. This sequence encodes CASSLATWGVGNTIYF. The full variable domain, in which reference TRBV11-1 and TRBJ1-3 provide the parts outside the CDR3, is EAEVAQSPRYKITEKSQAVAFWCDPISGHATLYWYRQILGQGPELLVQFQDESVVDDSQLPKDRFSAERLKGVDSTLKIQPAELGDSAMYLCASSLATWGVGNTIYFGEGSWLTVV.

V gene TRBV6-6 combines with J gene TRBJ1-5; 8 bases fit TRBD1. CDR3 length: 16 residues. Germline values: CDR1 MNHNY, CDR2 SVGAGI (reference sequence). With V trimmed by 5 bases and J by 6 bases, 12 bases remained unmatched. The CDR3 region is CASSGPDREVGQPQHF. The CDR3 DNA reads TGTGCCAGCAGTGGGCCGGACAGGGAAGTTGGTCAGCCCCAGCATTTT.

By proportion, this clone is medium-sized. The chain recombines TRBV4-3 with TRBJ2-5, with D perhaps TRBD1 or TRBD2 (5 bases each). The CDR3 consists of 15 residues. Germline V CDR1 and CDR2: LGHNA, YSLEER. V dropped 0 bases and J dropped 4 bases, with 12 bases sitting between them. Written as DNA, the CDR3 is TGCGCCAGCAGCCAAGATGTAGGGGACGGAGAGACCCAGTACTTC. Translated: CASSQDVGDGETQYF.

J is TRBJ1-1 and V is TRBV7-3; D unresolved. Trimming took off 2 bases at V and 3 bases at J, with 13 bases between the two ends. Germline CDR1 reads SGHTA; CDR2 reads FQGTGA. There are 15 residues in the CDR3. CDR3 sequence: CASSLFPILDTEAFF. Written as DNA, the CDR3 is TGTGCCAGCAGCTTATTTCCTATCTTGGACACTGAAGCTTTCTTT.

This chain links TRBV27 with TRBJ1-3; a weak D match, TRBD1 (5 bases). The length of the CDR3 is 14 residues. Between the trimmed V and J ends, which lost 5 bases and 0 bases, there was a span of 8 bases. Germline values: CDR1 MNHEY, CDR2 SMNVEV (reference sequence). CDR3 sequence: CASSGADSGNTIYF. CDR3 in DNA: TGTGCCAGCAGTGGGGCAGACTCTGGAAACACCATATATTTT.

The CDR3 loop reads CASSQDPGGVYEQYF. CDR3 sequence (DNA): TGCGCCAGCAGCCAAGATCCAGGTGGGGTTTACGAGCAGTACTTC. V and J are TRBV4-1 and TRBJ2-7; D call uncertain. Trimming removed 0 bases at V and 4 bases at J, with 13 bases between. Germline CDR1 and CDR2: MGHRA and YSYEKL. The CDR3 spans 15 residues.

The chain couples TRBV15 to TRBJ1-1; perhaps TRBD1 as D (6 bases). Trimming took off 0 bases at V and 5 bases at J, with 16 bases between the two ends. The CDR3 totals 16 residues. Per the germline V gene, CDR1 is LNHNV and CDR2 is YYDKDF (reference sequence). CDR3 residues: CATSRDWRGAETEAFF. CDR3 in DNA: TGTGCCACCAGCAGAGATTGGCGGGGGGCGGAAACTGAAGCTTTCTTT.

This clone has more than one count but fewer than ten. V is TRBV27 and J is TRBJ2-1, with D possibly TRBD2 on 7 matching bases. Germline V gene lookup returns CDR1 MNHEY and CDR2 SMNVEV (reference sequence). This CDR3 is 15 amino acids long. Trimming shortened V by 8 bases and J by 7 bases, and 21 bases separated the two germline ends. CDR3 region: CASGRWGGAGNEQFF. CDR3 coding DNA: TGTGCCAGCGGGCGGTGGGGGGGGGCGGGGAATGAGCAGTTCTTC.